These 29 T cell receptor beta chains share one sample of origin, sequenced in a study of T cell responses to AZD1222 COVID-19 vaccine. The assay was immunoSEQ multiplex PCR, and TCRdb's table has in-frame clones only and misses some. The sample lists 150,000 to 200,000 clones; 90% were seen once. The sequenced sample was peripheral blood, obtained 28 days after the second dose of the MenACWY control vaccine. These TCRs come from an adult who received the MenACWY meningococcal vaccine as a control.

The chain uses TRBV5-8 and TRBJ1-5; the D gene is possibly TRBD1 (5 bases). Deletions cut 2 bases from V and 0 bases from J, with 9 bases between. The CDR3 is made up of 15 amino acids. In germline, CDR1 is SGHTS, CDR2 YDEGEE. Here the CDR3 DNA reads TGTGCCAGCAGCTTAAGGGGATATAGCAATCAGCCCCAGCATTTT. It translates to CASSLRGYSNQPQHF.

The chain has TRBV20-1 and TRBJ2-4; D ambiguous. This CDR3 spans 11 amino acids. Trimming took 0 bases from V and 6 from J, leaving 3 bases between them. Looked up from germline, CDR1 is DFQATT and CDR2 is SNEGSKA (reference sequence). Here the CDR3 reads CSARETNIQYF. CDR3 sequence (DNA): TGCAGTGCTAGAGAAACAAACATTCAGTACTTC.

The rearrangement links TRBV10-3 to TRBJ2-2; D gene uncertain. The CDR3 sequence is 14 residues long. Trimming left V 6 bases short and J 2 bases short, with 10 bases between. CDR1 is ENHRY and CDR2 is SYGVKD in the germline V gene. CDR3 bases: TGTGCCATCAGACAGAACGGTAACACCGGGGAGCTGTTTTTT. It specifies CAIRQNGNTGELFF.

The chain carries TRBV6-5 and TRBJ1-1; D is perhaps TRBD1 (5 bases). Trimming left V 5 bases short and J 6 bases short, with 16 bases between. This CDR3 has 14 residues. Per germline, CDR1 MNHEY and CDR2 SVGAGI. CDR3 nucleotide sequence: TGTGCCAGCAGTACTCACGGGGGTCGGTCTGAAGCTTTCTTT. Amino acids: CASSTHGGRSEAFF.

Only a few counts were recorded for this clone. At one boundary the junction diverges from the germline segment, which might be a read error. CDR3 sequence: CASSLPGPGTPHF. The CDR3 DNA is TGTGCCAGCAGCTTACCGGGGCCCGGGACTCCTCACTTC. J is TRBJ2-4 and V is TRBV7-9; perhaps TRBD2 as D (6 bases). Per germline, CDR1 SEHNR and CDR2 FQNEAQ (reference sequence). This CDR3 has 13 residues.

V is TRBV27 and J is TRBJ2-2; D uncertain. Deletions cut 6 bases from V and 7 bases from J, with 15 bases between. Germline CDR1 reads MNHEY; CDR2 reads SMNVEV (reference sequence). This CDR3 contains 14 residues. CDR3: CASRSAIRVGELFF. CDR3 sequence (DNA): TGTGCCAGCAGGTCGGCCATAAGAGTCGGGGAGCTGTTTTTT.

V is TRBV5-6 and J is TRBJ1-6, with a weak D call TRBD1 (5 bases). The CDR3 totals 14 residues. Trimming pared 2 bases from V and 8 bases from J, leaving 11 bases between. From germline, CDR1 is SGHDT and CDR2 YYEEEE. CDR3 residues: CASSLRGLDSPLHF. CDR3 coding DNA: TGTGCCAGCAGCTTAAGGGGACTCGATTCACCCCTCCACTTT.

The V and J genes are TRBV5-1 and TRBJ2-7, with 8 bases aligning to TRBD2. CDR1 and CDR2 from the germline V gene are SGHRS and YFSETQ. The CDR3 runs 15 residues. Germline trimming cut 4 bases from V and 5 bases from J; bases unmatched to any gene: 11. The CDR3 protein is CASSAGTSARDEQYF. DNA for the CDR3: TGCGCCAGCAGCGCAGGGACTAGTGCGAGGGACGAGCAGTACTTC. The full variable domain, in which reference TRBV5-1 and TRBJ2-7 provide the parts outside the CDR3, is KAGVTQTPRYLIKTRGQQVTLSCSPISGHRSVSWYQQTPGQGLQFLFEYFSETQRNKGNFPGRFSGRQFSNSRSEMNVSTLELGDSALYLCASSAGTSARDEQYFGPGTRLTVT.

The genes are TRBV30 and TRBJ1-1, with 8 positions matching TRBD1. V was pared by 4 bases and J by 4 bases, with 2 bases of the junction left unmatched. This CDR3 has 12 residues. Germline CDR1 GTSNPN, CDR2 SVGIG (reference sequence). The DNA of the CDR3 is TGTGCCTGGACGACAGGGGCCACTGAAGCTTTCTTT. Its protein is CAWTTGATEAFF. The variable domain in full, with the rest retrieved from reference TRBV30 and TRBJ1-1, is SQTIHQWPATLVQPVGSPLSLECTVEGTSNPNLYWYRQAAGRGLQLLFYSVGIGQISSEVPQNLSASRPQDRQFILSSKKLLLSDSGFYLCAWTTGATEAFFGQGTRLTVV.

V gene TRBV27 combines with J gene TRBJ2-5, with D maybe TRBD2 (5 bases). Germline V CDR1 and CDR2: MNHEY, SMNVEV (reference sequence). The CDR3 contains 15 residues. V lost 7 bases to trimming and J lost 4 bases, with 19 bases between them. For the CDR3, the DNA is TGTGCCAGCACCGGACTGAAGGGTGGTCGAGAGACCCAGTACTTC. As protein: CASTGLKGGRETQYF.

The genes are TRBV14 and TRBJ1-2; 10 bases fit TRBD1. The V gene end was trimmed by 4 bases and the J gene end by 5 bases; junction bases not matched to a gene: 7. The CDR3 contains 15 residues. Germline V gives CDR1 SGHDN, CDR2 FVKESK. Written as DNA, the CDR3 is TGTGCCAGCAGCCCTGACTGGACAGGGGGTTATGGCTACACCTTC. Translating gives CASSPDWTGGYGYTF.

This chain connects TRBV5-1 to TRBJ1-1; a weak D match, TRBD1 (6 bases). This CDR3 region has 16 residues. V was shortened by 1 base and J by 5 bases, with 18 bases between the two germline ends. CDR1 is SGHRS, CDR2 YFSETQ, per germline. CDR3 sequence (DNA): TGCGCCAGCAGCTTGTGGGGGGGCGAGGGGAAGACTGAAGCTTTCTTT. This gives the protein CASSLWGGEGKTEAFF.

This clone was seen a single time. The CDR3 sequence is CASSTGAYGYTF. The CDR3 DNA reads TGTGCCAGCAGTACAGGGGCCTATGGCTACACCTTC. The chain links TRBV27 to TRBJ1-2, with 7 nucleotides matching TRBD1. The CDR3 covers 12 residues. CDR1 and CDR2 (germline): MNHEY, SMNVEV (reference sequence). V lost 5 bases and J lost 4; bases outside the gene matches: 1.

The chain carries TRBV6-5 and TRBJ1-6; possibly TRBD1 for D (5 bases). This CDR3 has 12 residues. Germline CDR1 is MNHEY and CDR2 is SVGAGI. With 6 bases removed from V and 11 bases from J, the gap between germline ends came to 11 bases. The CDR3 DNA sequence: TGTGCCAGCAGAGGGGCGCTTGCACCCCTCCACTTT. Its translation is CASRGALAPLHF.

The gene calls are TRBV7-2 and TRBJ1-2; D is unresolved. Germline V CDR1 and CDR2: SGHTA, FQGNSA. V was shortened by 4 bases and J by 7 bases, with 13 bases between the two germline ends. CDR3 length: 13 amino acids. The CDR3 protein is CASSSLRAGGYTF. DNA of the CDR3: TGTGCCAGCAGCTCCCTGAGGGCCGGTGGCTACACCTTC.

The chain links TRBV19 to TRBJ2-2, with 8 bases identical to TRBD2. CDR3 length: 15 residues. Germline lookup yields CDR1 LNHDA and CDR2 SQIVND (reference sequence). J gave up 6 bases and V 5 bases, and 8 bases lay outside the gene matches. In nucleotides, the CDR3 is TGTGCCAGTAGTCGCCCGGCGGGGGGTCCCGGGGAGCTGTTTTTT. This encodes CASSRPAGGPGELFF.

This chain connects TRBV6-2 or TRBV6-3 to TRBJ1-5; D is unclear. Germline V gives CDR1 MNHEY, CDR2 SVGEGT. V was shortened by 2 bases and J by 1 base, with 9 bases between the two germline ends. This CDR3 has 15 residues. The CDR3 coding sequence is TGTGCCAGCAGTTACGAGAGCTCGAGCAATCAGCCCCAGCATTTT. Translating it yields CASSYESSSNQPQHF.

The CDR3 is CASSVEWDIGGYTF. The CDR3 nucleotides are TGTGCCAGCAGCGTAGAGTGGGACATCGGAGGCTACACCTTC. V and J are TRBV9 and TRBJ1-2; perhaps TRBD1 as D (6 bases). The germline V gene encodes CDR1 SGDLS and CDR2 YYNGEE. V lost 0 bases and J 8 bases, leaving 14 bases between the germline ends. The CDR3 sequence is 14 residues long.

This clone has only a few counts. The V call is TRBV19, the J call TRBJ1-1; perhaps TRBD1 as D (6 bases). Germline V lookup: CDR1 LNHDA, CDR2 SQIVND (reference sequence). The CDR3 consists of 15 residues. V lost 0 bases, J lost 5 bases, and 13 bases lay in between. CDR3 DNA sequence: TGTGCCAGTAGTATAGAGGGGGGGCGGGAAACTGAAGCTTTCTTT. Protein sequence: CASSIEGGRETEAFF.

The CDR3 nucleotides read TGTGCCAGCAGCGGCGGCGATGGTTTACAGCCCCAGCATTTT. Protein: CASSGGDGLQPQHF. The genes are TRBV9 and TRBJ1-5; unclear D gene. Trimming stripped 3 bases from V and 7 bases from J, with 14 bases between. CDR1 and CDR2 from the germline V gene are SGDLS and YYNGEE. The CDR3 length is 14 residues.

The chain's CDR3 is CASSSGQVYGYTF. In DNA form, the CDR3 reads TGTGCCAGCAGCTCGGGACAGGTCTATGGCTACACCTTC. J is TRBJ1-2 and V is TRBV28, with 8 bases lining up with TRBD1. This CDR3 contains 13 residues. Germline trimming cut 6 bases from V and 4 bases from J; bases unmatched to any gene: 4. Germline CDR1 reads MDHEN; CDR2 reads SYDVKM.

The count of this clone is one. This chain connects TRBV27 to TRBJ2-7; a weak D match, TRBD1 (6 bases). Looked up from germline, CDR1 is MNHEY and CDR2 is SMNVEV (reference sequence). Trimming cost V 3 bases and J 6 bases, with 15 bases left between them. The CDR3 contains 14 residues. DNA for the CDR3: TGTGCCAGCAGTTTCTATTCACAGGGAACCGAGCAGTACTTC. This gives the protein CASSFYSQGTEQYF.

This clone was detected once. The rearrangement uses TRBV19 and TRBJ1-5; D is ambiguous. The CDR3 has 15 amino acids. Germline V gene sequence: CDR1 LNHDA, CDR2 SQIVND (reference sequence). V shed 1 base and J shed 10 bases, with 17 bases lying between them. As DNA, the CDR3 is TGTGCCAGTAGTATAGCGGGATTGGGGTTCAAACCCCAGCATTTT. Amino acid sequence: CASSIAGLGFKPQHF. Supplemented by reference TRBV19 and TRBJ1-5, the full variable domain reads DGGITQSPKYLFRKEGQNVTLSCEQNLNHDAMYWYRQDPGQGLRLIYYSQIVNDFQKGDIAEGYSVSREKKESFPLTVTSAQKNPTAFYLCASSIAGLGFKPQHFGDGTRLSIL.

The chain recombines TRBV4-2 with TRBJ1-1; possibly TRBD1 for D (5 bases). Germline V CDR1 and CDR2: LGHNA, YNFKEQ. V shed 4 bases and J shed 3 bases, with 12 bases lying between them. The CDR3 is 14 amino acids. CDR3 DNA sequence: TGTGCCAGCAGCCGCCTTGGGACGGACACTGAAGCTTTCTTT. The encoded protein is CASSRLGTDTEAFF.

The chain recombines TRBV7-8 with TRBJ1-1; D unresolved. The CDR3 runs 13 residues. V shed 5 bases and J shed 3 bases, with 10 bases lying between them. From germline, CDR1 is SGHVS and CDR2 FQNEAQ. The CDR3 DNA reads TGTGCCAGCAGCGTCGGCAGAGACACTGAAGCTTTCTTT. Translating it yields CASSVGRDTEAFF.

The gene calls are TRBV28 and TRBJ2-4; 7 bases line up with TRBD1. V lost 6 bases and J lost 4; bases outside the gene matches: 3. The germline V gene has CDR1 MDHEN and CDR2 SYDVKM. The CDR3 spans 13 residues. The DNA for the CDR3 is TGTGCCAGCAGGGGGACAGCGAAAAACATTCAGTACTTC. Protein: CASRGTAKNIQYF.

The chain carries TRBV28 and TRBJ1-2, with 7 bases lining up with TRBD1. V lost 6 bases, J lost 5 bases, and 9 bases stayed unmatched. The CDR3 has 14 amino acids. Per germline, CDR1 MDHEN and CDR2 SYDVKM. CDR3 loop: CASSPPGTAYGYTF. CDR3 coding DNA: TGTGCCAGCAGCCCCCCCGGGACAGCATATGGCTACACCTTC.

The rearrangement links TRBV9 to TRBJ2-1; TRBD2 is a possible D gene (5 bases). The CDR3 runs 15 residues. Deletions cut 0 bases from V and 3 bases from J, with 10 bases between. Germline CDR1 SGDLS, CDR2 YYNGEE. CDR3 sequence: CASSVDGNGYNEQFF. DNA for the CDR3: TGTGCCAGCAGCGTAGACGGGAACGGCTACAATGAGCAGTTCTTC.

This clone has more than one count but fewer than ten. The chain couples TRBV7-3 to TRBJ2-2; D perhaps matches TRBD2 (6 bases). Trimming shortened V by 1 base and J by 8 bases, and 14 bases separated the two germline ends. This CDR3 region has 15 residues. CDR1 SGHTA and CDR2 FQGTGA come from the germline V gene. CDR3 sequence (DNA): TGTGCCAGCAGCTTAAATACGGCTAGCGCGGGGGAGCTGTTTTTT. Protein sequence: CASSLNTASAGELFF.